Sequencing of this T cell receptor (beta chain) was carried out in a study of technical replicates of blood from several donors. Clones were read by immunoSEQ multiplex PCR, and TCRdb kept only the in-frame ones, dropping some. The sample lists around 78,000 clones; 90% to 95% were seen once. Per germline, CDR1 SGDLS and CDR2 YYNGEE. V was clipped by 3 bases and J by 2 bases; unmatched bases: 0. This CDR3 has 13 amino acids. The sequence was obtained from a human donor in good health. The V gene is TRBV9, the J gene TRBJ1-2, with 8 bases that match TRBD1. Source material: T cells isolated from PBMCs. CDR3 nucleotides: TGTGCCAGCAGCGGACAGGGGAACTATGGCTACACCTTC. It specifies CASSGQGNYGYTF.